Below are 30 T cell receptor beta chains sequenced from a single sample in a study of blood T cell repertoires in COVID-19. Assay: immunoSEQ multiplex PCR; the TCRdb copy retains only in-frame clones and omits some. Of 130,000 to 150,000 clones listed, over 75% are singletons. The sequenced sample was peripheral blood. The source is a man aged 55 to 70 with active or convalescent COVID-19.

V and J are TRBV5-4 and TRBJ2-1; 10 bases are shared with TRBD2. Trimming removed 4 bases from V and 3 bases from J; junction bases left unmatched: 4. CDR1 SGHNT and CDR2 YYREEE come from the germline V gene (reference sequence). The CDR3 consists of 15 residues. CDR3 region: CASSTPSGSYNEQFF. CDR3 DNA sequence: TGTGCCAGCAGCACCCCTAGCGGGAGCTACAATGAGCAGTTCTTC.

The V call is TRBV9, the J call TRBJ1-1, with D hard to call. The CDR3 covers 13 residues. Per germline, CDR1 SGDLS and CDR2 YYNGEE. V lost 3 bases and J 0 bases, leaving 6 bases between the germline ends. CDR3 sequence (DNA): TGTGCCAGCAGCGCTCTAGTGAACACTGAAGCTTTCTTT. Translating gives CASSALVNTEAFF.

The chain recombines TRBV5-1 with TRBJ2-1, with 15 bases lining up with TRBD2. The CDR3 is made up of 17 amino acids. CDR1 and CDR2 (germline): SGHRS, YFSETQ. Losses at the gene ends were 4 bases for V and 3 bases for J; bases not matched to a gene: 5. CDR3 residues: CASSPRTSGRVYNEQFF. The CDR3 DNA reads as TGCGCCAGCAGCCCGAGGACTAGCGGGAGGGTCTACAATGAGCAGTTCTTC.

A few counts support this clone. Here the CDR3 DNA reads TGTGCCAGCAGCCAATTTAGGTTCCTAGGCAATCAGCCCCAGCATTTT. It yields the protein CASSQFRFLGNQPQHF. This chain uses TRBV3-1 (or the pseudogene TRBV3-2) with TRBJ1-5; D is undetermined. Germline V gene sequence: CDR1 LGHDT, CDR2 YNNKEL (reference sequence). V dropped 2 bases and J dropped 2 bases, with 13 bases sitting between them. The CDR3 contains 16 residues.

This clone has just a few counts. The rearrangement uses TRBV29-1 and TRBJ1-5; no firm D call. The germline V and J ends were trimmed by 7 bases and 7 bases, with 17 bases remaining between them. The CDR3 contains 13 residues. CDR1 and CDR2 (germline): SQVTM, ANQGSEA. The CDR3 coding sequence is TGCAGCGCCCGGGATAATTTTAACCAGCCCCAGCATTTT. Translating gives CSARDNFNQPQHF.

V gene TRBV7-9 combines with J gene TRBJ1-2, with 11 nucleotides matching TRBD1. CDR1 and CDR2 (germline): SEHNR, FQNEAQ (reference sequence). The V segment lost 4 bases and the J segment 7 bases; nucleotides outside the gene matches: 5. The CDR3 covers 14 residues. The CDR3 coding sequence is TGTGCCAGCAGCTCTGCCGGGACAGGGGGTGGCTACACCTTC. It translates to CASSSAGTGGGYTF.

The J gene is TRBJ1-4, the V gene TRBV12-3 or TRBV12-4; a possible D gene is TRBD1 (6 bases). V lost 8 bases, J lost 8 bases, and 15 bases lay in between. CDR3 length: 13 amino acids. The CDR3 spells CASGMGAREKLFF. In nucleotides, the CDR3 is TGTGCCAGCGGGATGGGGGCTAGAGAAAAACTGTTTTTT.

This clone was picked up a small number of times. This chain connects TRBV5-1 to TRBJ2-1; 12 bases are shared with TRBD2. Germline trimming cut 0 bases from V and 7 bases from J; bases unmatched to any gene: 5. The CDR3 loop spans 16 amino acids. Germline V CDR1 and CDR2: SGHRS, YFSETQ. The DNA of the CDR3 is TGCGCCAGCAGCTTGGTGGCGACTAGCGGGAGTAATGAGCAGTTCTTC. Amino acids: CASSLVATSGSNEQFF. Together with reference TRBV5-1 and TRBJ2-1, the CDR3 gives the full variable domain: KAGVTQTPRYLIKTRGQQVTLSCSPISGHRSVSWYQQTPGQGLQFLFEYFSETQRNKGNFPGRFSGRQFSNSRSEMNVSTLELGDSALYLCASSLVATSGSNEQFFGPGTRLTVL.

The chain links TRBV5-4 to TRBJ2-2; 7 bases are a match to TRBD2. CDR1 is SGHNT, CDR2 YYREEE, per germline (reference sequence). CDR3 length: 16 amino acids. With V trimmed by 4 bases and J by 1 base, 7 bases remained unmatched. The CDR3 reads CASSHPGRRNTGELFF. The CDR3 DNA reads TGTGCCAGCAGCCACCCCGGGAGGAGGAACACCGGGGAGCTGTTTTTT. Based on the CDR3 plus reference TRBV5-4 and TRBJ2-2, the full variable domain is ETGVTQSPTHLIKTRGQQVTLRCSSQSGHNTVSWYQQALGQGPQFIFQYYREEENGRGNFPPRFSGLQFPNYSSELNVNALELDDSALYLCASSHPGRRNTGELFFGEGSRLTVL.

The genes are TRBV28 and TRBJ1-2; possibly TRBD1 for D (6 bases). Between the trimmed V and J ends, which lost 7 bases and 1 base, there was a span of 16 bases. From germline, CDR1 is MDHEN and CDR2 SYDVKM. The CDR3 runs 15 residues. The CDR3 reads CASTIQGFDNYGYTF. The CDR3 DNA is TGTGCCAGCACCATACAGGGCTTCGATAACTATGGCTACACCTTC.

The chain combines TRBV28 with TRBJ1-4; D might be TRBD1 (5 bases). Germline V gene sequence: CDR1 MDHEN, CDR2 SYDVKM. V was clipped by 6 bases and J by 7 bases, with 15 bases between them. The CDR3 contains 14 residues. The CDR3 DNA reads TGTGCCAGCAGCCCGGACATCAGGCGTGAAAAACTGTTTTTT. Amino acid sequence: CASSPDIRREKLFF.

Here the CDR3 reads CASSIARLKDEQFF. CDR3 coding DNA: TGTGCCAGTAGTATAGCGCGACTAAAGGATGAGCAGTTCTTC. The rearrangement links TRBV19 to TRBJ2-1, with D possibly matching TRBD2 (5 bases). Germline assignment: CDR1 LNHDA and CDR2 SQIVND (reference sequence). Trimming stripped 1 base from V and 8 bases from J, with 12 bases between. The CDR3 is made up of 14 amino acids. Using reference TRBV19 and TRBJ2-1 for the parts outside the CDR3, the full variable domain is DGGITQSPKYLFRKEGQNVTLSCEQNLNHDAMYWYRQDPGQGLRLIYYSQIVNDFQKGDIAEGYSVSREKKESFPLTVTSAQKNPTAFYLCASSIARLKDEQFFGPGTRLTVL.

CDR3 in DNA: TGTGCCAGCAGTTCCCCGGGACTTTACGAGCAGTACTTC. Protein: CASSSPGLYEQYF. The chain employs TRBV25-1 and TRBJ2-7; D may be TRBD2 (6 bases). CDR3 length: 13 residues. V shed 5 bases and J shed 4 bases, with 12 bases lying between them. Germline lookup yields CDR1 MGHDK and CDR2 SYGVNS.

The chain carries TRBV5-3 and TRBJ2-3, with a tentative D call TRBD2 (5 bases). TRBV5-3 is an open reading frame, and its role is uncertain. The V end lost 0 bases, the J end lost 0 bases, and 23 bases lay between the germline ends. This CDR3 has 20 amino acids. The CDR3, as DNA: TGTGCCAGAAGCTTGGAGAGCTCACTTTTTGCGGGTACTAGCACAGATACGCAGTATTTT. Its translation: CARSLESSLFAGTSTDTQYF.

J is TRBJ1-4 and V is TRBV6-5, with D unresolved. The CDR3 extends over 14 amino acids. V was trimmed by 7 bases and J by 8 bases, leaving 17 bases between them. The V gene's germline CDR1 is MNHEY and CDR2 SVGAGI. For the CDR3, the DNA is TGTGCCAGCACCTTACACCCTAGAGGGGAAAAACTGTTTTTT. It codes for CASTLHPRGEKLFF.

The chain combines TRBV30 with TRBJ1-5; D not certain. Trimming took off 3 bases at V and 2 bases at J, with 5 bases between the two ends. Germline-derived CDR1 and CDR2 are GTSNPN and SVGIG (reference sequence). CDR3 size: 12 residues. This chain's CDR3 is CAWSPGNQPQHF. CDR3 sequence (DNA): TGTGCCTGGAGCCCTGGCAATCAGCCCCAGCATTTT.

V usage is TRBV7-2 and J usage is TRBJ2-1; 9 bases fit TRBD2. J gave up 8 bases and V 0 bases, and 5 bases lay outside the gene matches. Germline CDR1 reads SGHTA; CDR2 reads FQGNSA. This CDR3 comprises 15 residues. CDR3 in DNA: TGTGCCAGCAGCTTAGCGGGCGGGAGGGCGCATGAGCAGTTCTTC. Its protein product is CASSLAGGRAHEQFF.

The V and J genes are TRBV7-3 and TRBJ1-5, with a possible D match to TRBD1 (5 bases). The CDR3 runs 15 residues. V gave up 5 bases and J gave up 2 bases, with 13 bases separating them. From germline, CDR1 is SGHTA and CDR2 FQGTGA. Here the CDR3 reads CASSSWGGGNQPQHF. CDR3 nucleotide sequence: TGTGCCAGCAGCAGTTGGGGGGGAGGCAATCAGCCCCAGCATTTT.

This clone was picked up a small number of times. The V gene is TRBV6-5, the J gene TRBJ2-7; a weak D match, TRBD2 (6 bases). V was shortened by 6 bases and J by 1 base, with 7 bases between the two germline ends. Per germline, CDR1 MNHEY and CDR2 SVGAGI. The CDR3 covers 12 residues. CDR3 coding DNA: TGTGCCAGCAGGGCGGGGTCCTACGAGCAGTACTTC. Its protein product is CASRAGSYEQYF.

The CDR3 loop reads CASSLLSSSSYEQYF. DNA of the CDR3: TGTGCCAGCAGCTTGCTGTCATCTAGCTCCTACGAGCAGTACTTC. V and J are TRBV5-6 and TRBJ2-7; no clear D. Per the germline V gene, CDR1 is SGHDT and CDR2 is YYEEEE. The CDR3 runs 15 residues. With 1 base removed from V and 0 bases from J, the gap between germline ends came to 11 bases.

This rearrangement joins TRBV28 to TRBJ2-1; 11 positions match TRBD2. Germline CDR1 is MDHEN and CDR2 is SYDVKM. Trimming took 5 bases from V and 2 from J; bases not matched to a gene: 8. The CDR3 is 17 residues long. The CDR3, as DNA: TGTGCCAGCAGTCGGTGGCTGACTAGCGGGACCTACAATGAGCAGTTCTTC. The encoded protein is CASSRWLTSGTYNEQFF. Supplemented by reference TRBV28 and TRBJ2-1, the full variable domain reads DVKVTQSSRYLVKRTGEKVFLECVQDMDHENMFWYRQDPGLGLRLIYFSYDVKMKEKGDIPEGYSVSREKKERFSLILESASTNQTSMYLCASSRWLTSGTYNEQFFGPGTRLTVL.

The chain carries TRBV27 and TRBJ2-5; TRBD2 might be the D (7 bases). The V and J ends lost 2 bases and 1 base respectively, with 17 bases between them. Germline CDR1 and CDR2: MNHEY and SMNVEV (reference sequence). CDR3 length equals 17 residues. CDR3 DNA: TGTGCCAGCAGTTTAAGGGGGGCTAGCGGACTCCAAGAGACCCAGTACTTC. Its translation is CASSLRGASGLQETQYF.

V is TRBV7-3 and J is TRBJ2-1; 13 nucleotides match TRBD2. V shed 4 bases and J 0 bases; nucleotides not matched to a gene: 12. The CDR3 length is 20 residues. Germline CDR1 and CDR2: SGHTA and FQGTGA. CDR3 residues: CASSSAGGLAGQSSYNEQFF. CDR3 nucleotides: TGTGCCAGCAGCTCGGCGGGGGGACTAGCGGGGCAGAGCTCCTACAATGAGCAGTTCTTC.

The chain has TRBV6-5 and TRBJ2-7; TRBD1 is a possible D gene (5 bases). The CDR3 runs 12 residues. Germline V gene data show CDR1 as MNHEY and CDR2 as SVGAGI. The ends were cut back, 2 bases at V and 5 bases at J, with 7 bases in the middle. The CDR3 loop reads CASSYRGHEQYF. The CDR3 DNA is TGTGCCAGCAGTTACAGGGGCCACGAGCAGTACTTC.

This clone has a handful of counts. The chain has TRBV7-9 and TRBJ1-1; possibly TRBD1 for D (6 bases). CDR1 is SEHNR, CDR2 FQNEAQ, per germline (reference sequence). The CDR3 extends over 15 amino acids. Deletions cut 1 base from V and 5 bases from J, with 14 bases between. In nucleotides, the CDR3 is TGTGCCAGCAGCTTAGGAGAGTGGGGGCAAACTGAAGCTTTCTTT. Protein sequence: CASSLGEWGQTEAFF.

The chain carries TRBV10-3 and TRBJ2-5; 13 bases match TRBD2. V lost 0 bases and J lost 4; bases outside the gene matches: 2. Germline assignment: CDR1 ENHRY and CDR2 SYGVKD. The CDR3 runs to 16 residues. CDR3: CAISESTSGRAETQYF. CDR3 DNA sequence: TGTGCCATCAGTGAGTCAACTAGCGGGAGGGCAGAGACCCAGTACTTC.

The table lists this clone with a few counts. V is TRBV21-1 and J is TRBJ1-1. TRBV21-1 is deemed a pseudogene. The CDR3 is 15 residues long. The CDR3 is CASSKGRGRYTEAFF. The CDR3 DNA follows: TGTGCCAGCAGCAAAGGGCGGGGAAGATACACTGAAGCTTTCTTT.

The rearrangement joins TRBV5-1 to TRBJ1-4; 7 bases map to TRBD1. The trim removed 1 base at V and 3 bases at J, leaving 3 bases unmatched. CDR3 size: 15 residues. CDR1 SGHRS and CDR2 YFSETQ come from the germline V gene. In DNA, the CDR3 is TGCGCCAGCAGCTTGAACCAGGGGGCTAATGAAAAACTGTTTTTT. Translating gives CASSLNQGANEKLFF.

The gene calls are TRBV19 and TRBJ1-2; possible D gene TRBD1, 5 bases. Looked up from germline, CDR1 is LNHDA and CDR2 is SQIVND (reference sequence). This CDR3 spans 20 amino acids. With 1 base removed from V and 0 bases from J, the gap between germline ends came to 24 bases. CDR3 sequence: CASSIAYGWGDSPPNYGYTF. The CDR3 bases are TGTGCCAGTAGTATAGCCTATGGATGGGGGGACTCGCCTCCTAACTATGGCTACACCTTC. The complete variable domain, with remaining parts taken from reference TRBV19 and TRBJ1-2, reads DGGITQSPKYLFRKEGQNVTLSCEQNLNHDAMYWYRQDPGQGLRLIYYSQIVNDFQKGDIAEGYSVSREKKESFPLTVTSAQKNPTAFYLCASSIAYGWGDSPPNYGYTFGSGTRLTVV.

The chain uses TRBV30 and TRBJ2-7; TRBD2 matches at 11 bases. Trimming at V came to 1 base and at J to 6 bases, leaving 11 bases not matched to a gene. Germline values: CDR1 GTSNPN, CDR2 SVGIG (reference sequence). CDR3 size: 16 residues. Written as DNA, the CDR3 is TGTGCCTGGAGTGGTACGCTTCCCCTAGCGGGAGGCGAGCAGTACTTC. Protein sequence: CAWSGTLPLAGGEQYF.